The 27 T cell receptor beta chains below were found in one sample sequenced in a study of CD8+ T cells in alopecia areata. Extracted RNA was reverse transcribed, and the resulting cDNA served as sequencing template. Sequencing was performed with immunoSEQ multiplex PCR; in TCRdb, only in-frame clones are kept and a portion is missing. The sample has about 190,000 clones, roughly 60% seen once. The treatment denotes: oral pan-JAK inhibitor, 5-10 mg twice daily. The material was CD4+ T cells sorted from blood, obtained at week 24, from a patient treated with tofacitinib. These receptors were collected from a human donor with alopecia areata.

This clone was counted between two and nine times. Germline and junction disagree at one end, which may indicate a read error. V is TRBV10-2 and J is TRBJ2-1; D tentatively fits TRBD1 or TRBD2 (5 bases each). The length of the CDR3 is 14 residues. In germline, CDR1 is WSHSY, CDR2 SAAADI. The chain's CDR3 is CASSDWGRNNEQFF. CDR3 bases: TGTGCCAGCAGTGATTGGGGACGCAACAATGAGCAGTTCTTC.

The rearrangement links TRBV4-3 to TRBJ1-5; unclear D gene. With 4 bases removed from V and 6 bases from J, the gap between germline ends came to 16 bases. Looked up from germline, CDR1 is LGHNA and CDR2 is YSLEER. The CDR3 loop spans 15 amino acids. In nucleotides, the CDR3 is TGCGCCAGCAGCCCAGAGGGCCGTCCATCTCAGCCCCAGCATTTT. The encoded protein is CASSPEGRPSQPQHF.

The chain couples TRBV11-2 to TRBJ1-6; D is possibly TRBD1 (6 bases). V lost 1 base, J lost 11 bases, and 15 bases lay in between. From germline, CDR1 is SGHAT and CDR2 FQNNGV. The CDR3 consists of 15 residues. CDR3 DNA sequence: TGTGCCAGCAGCTTAGGGGGGCAGTTCAGGACACCCCTCCACTTT. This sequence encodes CASSLGGQFRTPLHF.

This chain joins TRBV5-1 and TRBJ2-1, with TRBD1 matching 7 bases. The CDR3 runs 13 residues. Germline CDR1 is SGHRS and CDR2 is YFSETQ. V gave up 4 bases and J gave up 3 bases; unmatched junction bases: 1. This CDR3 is CASSHRGYNEQFF. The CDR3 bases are TGCGCCAGCAGCCACAGGGGCTACAATGAGCAGTTCTTC. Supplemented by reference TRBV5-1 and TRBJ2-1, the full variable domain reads KAGVTQTPRYLIKTRGQQVTLSCSPISGHRSVSWYQQTPGQGLQFLFEYFSETQRNKGNFPGRFSGRQFSNSRSEMNVSTLELGDSALYLCASSHRGYNEQFFGPGTRLTVL.

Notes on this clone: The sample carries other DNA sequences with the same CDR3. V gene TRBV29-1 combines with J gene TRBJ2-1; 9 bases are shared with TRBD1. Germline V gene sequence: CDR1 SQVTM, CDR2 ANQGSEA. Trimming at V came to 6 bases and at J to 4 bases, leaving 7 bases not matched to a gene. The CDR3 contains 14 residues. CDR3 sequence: CSVLGQGSYNEQFF. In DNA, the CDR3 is TGCAGCGTCCTCGGACAGGGGTCTTACAATGAGCAGTTCTTC.

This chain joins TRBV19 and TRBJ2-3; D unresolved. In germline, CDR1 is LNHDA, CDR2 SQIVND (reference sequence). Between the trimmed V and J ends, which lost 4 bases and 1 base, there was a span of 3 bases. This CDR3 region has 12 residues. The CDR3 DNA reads TGTGCCAGTAGTAGCCGCACAGATACGCAGTATTTT. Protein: CASSSRTDTQYF.

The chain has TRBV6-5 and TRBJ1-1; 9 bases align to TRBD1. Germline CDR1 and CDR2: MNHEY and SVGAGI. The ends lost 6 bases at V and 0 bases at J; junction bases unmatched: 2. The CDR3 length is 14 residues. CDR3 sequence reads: CASSWTGVNTEAFF. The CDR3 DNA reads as TGTGCCAGCAGCTGGACAGGGGTGAACACTGAAGCTTTCTTT.

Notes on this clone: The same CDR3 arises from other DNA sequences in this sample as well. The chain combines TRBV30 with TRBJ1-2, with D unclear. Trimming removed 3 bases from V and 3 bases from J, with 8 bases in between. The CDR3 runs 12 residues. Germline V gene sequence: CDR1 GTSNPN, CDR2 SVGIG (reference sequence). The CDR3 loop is CAWRSADYGYTF. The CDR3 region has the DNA TGTGCCTGGAGGTCGGCGGACTATGGCTACACCTTC.

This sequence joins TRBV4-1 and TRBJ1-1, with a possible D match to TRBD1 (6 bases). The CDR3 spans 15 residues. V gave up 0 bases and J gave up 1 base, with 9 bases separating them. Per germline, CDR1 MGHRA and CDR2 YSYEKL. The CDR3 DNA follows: TGCGCCAGCAGCCAAGATGGGACAAAGAACACTGAAGCTTTCTTT. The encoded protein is CASSQDGTKNTEAFF.

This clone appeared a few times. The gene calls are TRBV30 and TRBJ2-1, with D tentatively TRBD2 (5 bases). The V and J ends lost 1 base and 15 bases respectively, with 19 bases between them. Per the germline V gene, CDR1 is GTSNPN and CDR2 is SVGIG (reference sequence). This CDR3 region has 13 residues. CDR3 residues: CAWSAWTPLSPFF. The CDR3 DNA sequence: TGTGCCTGGAGTGCCTGGACTCCTCTAAGTCCGTTCTTC.

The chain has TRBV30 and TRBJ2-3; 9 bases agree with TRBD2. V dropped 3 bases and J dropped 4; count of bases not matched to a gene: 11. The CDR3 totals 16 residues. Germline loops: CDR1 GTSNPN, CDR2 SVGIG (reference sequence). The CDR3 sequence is CAWSLKGAGGSDTQYF. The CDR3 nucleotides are TGTGCCTGGAGCCTTAAAGGAGCGGGGGGATCAGATACGCAGTATTTT.

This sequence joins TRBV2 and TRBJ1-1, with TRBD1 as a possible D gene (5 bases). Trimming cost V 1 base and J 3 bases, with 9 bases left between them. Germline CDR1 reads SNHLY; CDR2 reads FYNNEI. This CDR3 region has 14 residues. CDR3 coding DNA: TGTGCCAGCAGTGAAGTAAGGGGTCACACTGAAGCTTTCTTT. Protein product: CASSEVRGHTEAFF.

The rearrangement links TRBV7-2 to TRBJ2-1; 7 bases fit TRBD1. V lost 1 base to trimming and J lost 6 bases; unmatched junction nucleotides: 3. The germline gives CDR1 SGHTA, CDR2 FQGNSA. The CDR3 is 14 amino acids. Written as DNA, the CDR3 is TGTGCCAGCAGCTTAGTGGGACAGACCAATGAGCAGTTCTTC. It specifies CASSLVGQTNEQFF.

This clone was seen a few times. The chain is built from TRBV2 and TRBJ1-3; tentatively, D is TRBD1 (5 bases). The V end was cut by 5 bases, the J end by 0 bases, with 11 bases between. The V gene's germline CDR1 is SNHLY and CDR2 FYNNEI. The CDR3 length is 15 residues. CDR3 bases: TGTGCCAGCAGTCCCAGGGTCAGCTCTGGAAACACCATATATTTT. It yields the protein CASSPRVSSGNTIYF.

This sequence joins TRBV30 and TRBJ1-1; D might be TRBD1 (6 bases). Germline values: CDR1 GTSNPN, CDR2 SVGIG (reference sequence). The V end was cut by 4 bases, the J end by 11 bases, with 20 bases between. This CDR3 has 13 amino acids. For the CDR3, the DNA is TGTGCCTGGAATTCCGACAGGACTACGGACGCTTTCTTT. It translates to CAWNSDRTTDAFF.

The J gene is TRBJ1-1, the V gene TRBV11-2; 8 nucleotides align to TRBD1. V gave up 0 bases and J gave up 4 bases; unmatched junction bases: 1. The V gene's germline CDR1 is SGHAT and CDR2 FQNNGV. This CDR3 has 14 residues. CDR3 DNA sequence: TGTGCCAGCAGCTTAGAGACAGGGGTCACTGAAGCTTTCTTT. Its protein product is CASSLETGVTEAFF. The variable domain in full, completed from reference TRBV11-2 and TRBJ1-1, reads EAGVAQSPRYKIIEKRQSVAFWCNPISGHATLYWYQQILGQGPKLLIQFQNNGVVDDSQLPKDRFSAERLKGVDSTLKIQPAKLEDSAVYLCASSLETGVTEAFFGQGTRLTVV.

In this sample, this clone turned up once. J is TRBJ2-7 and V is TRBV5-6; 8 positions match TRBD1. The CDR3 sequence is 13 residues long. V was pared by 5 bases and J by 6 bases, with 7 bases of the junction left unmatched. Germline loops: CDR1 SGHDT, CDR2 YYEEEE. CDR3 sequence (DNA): TGTGCCAGCAGACAGCTACAGGGGGGCGAGCAGTACTTC. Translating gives CASRQLQGGEQYF.

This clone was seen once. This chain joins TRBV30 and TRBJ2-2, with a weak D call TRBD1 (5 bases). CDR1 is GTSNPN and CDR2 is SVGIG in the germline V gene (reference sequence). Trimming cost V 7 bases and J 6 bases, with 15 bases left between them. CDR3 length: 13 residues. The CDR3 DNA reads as TGTGCCTTTAACCAGGGTTTTTCCGGGGAGCTGTTTTTT. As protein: CAFNQGFSGELFF.

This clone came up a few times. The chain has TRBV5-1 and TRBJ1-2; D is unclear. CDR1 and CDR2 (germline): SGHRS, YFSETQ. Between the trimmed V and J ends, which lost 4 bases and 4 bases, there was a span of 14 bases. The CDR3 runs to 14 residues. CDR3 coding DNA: TGCGCCAGCAGCCCTTGGGAAGGGCTCTATGGCTACACCTTC. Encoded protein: CASSPWEGLYGYTF.

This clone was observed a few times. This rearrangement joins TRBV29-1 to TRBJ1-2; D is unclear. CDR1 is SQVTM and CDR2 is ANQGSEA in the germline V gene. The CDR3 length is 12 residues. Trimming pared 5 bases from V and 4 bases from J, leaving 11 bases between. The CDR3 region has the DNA TGCAGCGTTAGGCTAACAACCTATGGCTACACCTTC. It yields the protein CSVRLTTYGYTF.

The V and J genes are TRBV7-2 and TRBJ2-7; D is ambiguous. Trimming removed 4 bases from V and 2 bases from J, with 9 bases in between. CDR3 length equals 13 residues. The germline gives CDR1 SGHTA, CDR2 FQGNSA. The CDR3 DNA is TGTGCCAGCAGCTCTAGTTCGGCCTACGAGCAGTACTTC. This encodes CASSSSSAYEQYF.

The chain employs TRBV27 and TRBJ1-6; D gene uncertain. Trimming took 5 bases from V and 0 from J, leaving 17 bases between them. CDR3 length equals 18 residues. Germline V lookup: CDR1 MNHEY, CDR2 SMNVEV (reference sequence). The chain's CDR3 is CASSENGASYSYNSPLHF. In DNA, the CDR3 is TGTGCCAGCAGTGAGAATGGCGCGTCTTACTCCTATAATTCACCCCTCCACTTT.

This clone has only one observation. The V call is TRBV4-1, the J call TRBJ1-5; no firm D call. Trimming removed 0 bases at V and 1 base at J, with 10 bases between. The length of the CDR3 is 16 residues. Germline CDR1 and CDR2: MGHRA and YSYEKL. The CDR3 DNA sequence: TGCGCCAGCAGCCAAGAAGGGCCTTTCAGCAATCAGCCCCAGCATTTT. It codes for CASSQEGPFSNQPQHF.

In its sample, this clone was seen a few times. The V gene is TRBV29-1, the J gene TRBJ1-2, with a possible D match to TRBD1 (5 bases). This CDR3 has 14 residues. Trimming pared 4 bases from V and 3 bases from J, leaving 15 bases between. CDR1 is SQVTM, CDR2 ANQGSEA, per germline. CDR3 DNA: TGCAGCGTTGTGGTGGGGGAACCTTACTATGGCTACACCTTC. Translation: CSVVVGEPYYGYTF.

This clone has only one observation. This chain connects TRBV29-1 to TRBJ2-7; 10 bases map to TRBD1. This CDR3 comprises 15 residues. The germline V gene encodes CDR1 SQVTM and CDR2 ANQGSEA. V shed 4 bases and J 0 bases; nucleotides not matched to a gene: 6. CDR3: CSVAAGQGRSYEQYF. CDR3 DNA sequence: TGCAGCGTTGCCGCGGGACAGGGGCGCTCCTACGAGCAGTACTTC.

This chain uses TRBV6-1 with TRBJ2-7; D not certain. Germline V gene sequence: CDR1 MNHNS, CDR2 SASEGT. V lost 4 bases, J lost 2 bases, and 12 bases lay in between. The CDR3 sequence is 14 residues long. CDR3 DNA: TGTGCCAGCAGTGGTTTGGCAGATACCTACGAGCAGTACTTC. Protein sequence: CASSGLADTYEQYF.

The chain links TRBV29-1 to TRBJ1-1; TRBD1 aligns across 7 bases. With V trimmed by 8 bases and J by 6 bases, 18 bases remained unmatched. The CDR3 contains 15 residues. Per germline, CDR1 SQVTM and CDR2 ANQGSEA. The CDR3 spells CSTGWSYRGHPEAFF. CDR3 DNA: TGCAGCACAGGGTGGTCCTACAGGGGCCATCCTGAAGCTTTCTTT.